The 30 T cell receptor beta chains below come from one sample, sequenced in a study of cytotoxic CD8 clonotypes in ibrutinib-treated CLL. Sequencing was performed with immunoSEQ multiplex PCR; in TCRdb, only in-frame clones are kept and a portion is missing. In the table there are 150,000 or so clones, 70% to 85% of which are singletons. The sequences come from PBMCs, collected after 24 months of ibrutinib treatment. These receptors all stem from a human donor with chronic lymphocytic leukemia.

The chain uses TRBV7-8 and TRBJ1-3; D is ambiguous. The CDR3 length is 16 residues. Germline-derived CDR1 and CDR2 are SGHVS and FQNEAQ. Trimming shortened V by 5 bases and J by 0 bases, and 14 bases separated the two germline ends. For the CDR3, the DNA is TGTGCCAGCAGCCCCACTGTTGCGGTCTCTGGAAACACCATATATTTT. Translated: CASSPTVAVSGNTIYF.

V gene TRBV9 combines with J gene TRBJ1-2, with D hard to call. The V end lost 6 bases, the J end lost 2 bases, and 14 bases lay between the germline ends. Germline V lookup: CDR1 SGDLS, CDR2 YYNGEE. CDR3 length: 14 amino acids. The CDR3 DNA reads as TGTGCCAGCACTCCAGAGTCAGAGAACTATGGCTACACCTTC. Amino acids: CASTPESENYGYTF.

The rearrangement links TRBV9 to TRBJ2-1; possibly TRBD2 for D (6 bases). Trimming removed 2 bases from V and 4 bases from J, with 13 bases in between. The CDR3 runs to 15 residues. Germline CDR1 and CDR2: SGDLS and YYNGEE. This CDR3 is CASSVAYGSYNEQFF. Here the CDR3 DNA reads TGTGCCAGCAGCGTGGCCTACGGGAGTTACAATGAGCAGTTCTTC.

This clone has a single count. CDR3 protein: CASSTGMITDTQYF. The CDR3 coding sequence is TGTGCCAGCAGTACAGGGATGATTACAGATACGCAGTATTTT. The V call is TRBV6-5, the J call TRBJ2-3, with D perhaps TRBD1 (6 bases). V gave up 5 bases and J gave up 3 bases, with 12 bases separating them. The CDR3 length is 14 residues. Germline CDR1 reads MNHEY; CDR2 reads SVGAGI.

Regarding this clone: At one of its ends the junction is not consistent with the germline gene, which may arise from a read error. The genes are TRBV7-7 and TRBJ2-5; 9 positions agree with TRBD2. In germline, CDR1 is SSHAT, CDR2 FNYEAQ (reference sequence). The CDR3 extends over 14 amino acids. CDR3 amino acids: CASSLAGAGETQYF. Here the CDR3 DNA reads TGTGCTAGCAGCTTAGCGGGAGCAGGAGAGACCCAGTACTTC.

The chain carries TRBV5-1 and TRBJ2-5, with 8 bases lining up with TRBD2. There are 15 residues in the CDR3. Trimming cost V 0 bases and J 4 bases; bases outside gene matches: 5. Looked up from germline, CDR1 is SGHRS and CDR2 is YFSETQ. CDR3: CASSLASGGPETQYF. The CDR3 nucleotides are TGCGCCAGCAGCTTGGCCAGCGGGGGTCCAGAGACCCAGTACTTC.

The chain uses TRBV12-5 and TRBJ2-3, with D possibly TRBD1 on 5 matching bases. The CDR3 contains 15 residues. With 6 bases removed from V and 2 bases from J, the gap between germline ends came to 15 bases. From germline, CDR1 is LGHNT and CDR2 FRNRAP. CDR3 loop: CASGQGREYTDTQYF. The CDR3 region has the DNA TGTGCTAGTGGGCAGGGTAGGGAATACACAGATACGCAGTATTTT.

This clone came up once. The V and J genes are TRBV4-2 and TRBJ2-3; weak D call: TRBD2 (6 bases). Germline CDR1 is LGHNA and CDR2 is YNFKEQ. The V and J ends lost 4 bases and 9 bases respectively, with 14 bases between them. The CDR3 has 13 amino acids. CDR3 coding DNA: TGTGCCAGCAGCCTTCATGGGGACTTAACGCAGTATTTT. It encodes CASSLHGDLTQYF.

This clone was detected only a few times. This chain uses TRBV30 with TRBJ1-5, with a possible D match to TRBD1 (5 bases). V dropped 2 bases and J dropped 6 bases, with 14 bases sitting between them. Germline CDR1 and CDR2: GTSNPN and SVGIG (reference sequence). The CDR3 has 14 residues. The CDR3 DNA reads as TGTGCCTGGAGTCCAGACAGACACGGTCAGCCCCAGCATTTT. Amino acids: CAWSPDRHGQPQHF.

The gene calls are TRBV9 and TRBJ2-2, with a weak D call TRBD1 (6 bases). Looked up from germline, CDR1 is SGDLS and CDR2 is YYNGEE. The CDR3 has 15 amino acids. Trimming cost V 2 bases and J 0 bases, with 8 bases left between them. The CDR3 DNA reads as TGTGCCAGCAGCGTCGGGACAACGAACACCGGGGAGCTGTTTTTT. Protein: CASSVGTTNTGELFF.

This chain links TRBV7-3 with TRBJ2-1, with 9 nucleotides matching TRBD1. The CDR3 is 17 amino acids. Germline V gene data show CDR1 as SGHTA and CDR2 as FQGTGA. V was clipped by 5 bases and J by 7 bases; unmatched bases: 15. The CDR3, as DNA: TGTGCCAGCAGCGGTACAGGGGGCTTATCTCCTCCGAATGAGCAGTTCTTC. It translates to CASSGTGGLSPPNEQFF.

The V and J genes are TRBV10-2 and TRBJ1-1; TRBD1 aligns across 7 bases. Unmatched junction bases numbered 5, after V lost 3 bases and J lost 1 base. Germline lookup yields CDR1 WSHSY and CDR2 SAAADI. The CDR3 extends over 15 amino acids. As DNA, the CDR3 is TGCGCCAGCAGTGATACAGGGACAGCGAACACTGAAGCTTTCTTT. It is translated as CASSDTGTANTEAFF.

The chain combines TRBV7-2 with TRBJ1-3, with unresolved D. V dropped 4 bases and J dropped 4 bases, with 8 bases sitting between them. The CDR3 has 13 amino acids. Germline V gene lookup returns CDR1 SGHTA and CDR2 FQGNSA. CDR3 DNA: TGTGCCAGCAGCTCTGCGGGGGGAAACACCATATATTTT. Translating gives CASSSAGGNTIYF.

This chain joins TRBV18 and TRBJ2-5; D gene uncertain. Germline CDR1 KGHSH, CDR2 LQKENI. The CDR3 is 13 residues long. V lost 6 bases, J lost 1 base, and 9 bases lay in between. CDR3 loop: CASSVRSQETQYF. DNA of the CDR3: TGTGCCAGCTCCGTCAGGAGCCAAGAGACCCAGTACTTC.

The chain combines TRBV27 with TRBJ1-6; D gene unclear. V was cut by 6 bases and J by 7 bases, with 10 bases left in between. Germline lookup yields CDR1 MNHEY and CDR2 SMNVEV (reference sequence). CDR3 size: 13 residues. CDR3: CASSRVVNSPLHF. DNA for the CDR3: TGTGCCAGCAGCCGGGTTGTGAATTCACCCCTCCACTTT.

The CDR3 loop is CARSLGQGLSRDNSPLHF. CDR3 in DNA: TGTGCCAGGTCCCTGGGACAGGGCCTTTCTAGGGATAATTCACCCCTCCACTTT. This chain connects TRBV5-5 to TRBJ1-6; TRBD1 matches 9 bases. The junction had 17 bases not matched to a gene; V was cut back by 8 bases and J by 5 bases. The CDR3 runs to 18 residues. CDR1 and CDR2 from the germline V gene are SGHKS and YYEKEE (reference sequence).

The chain joins TRBV6-5 to TRBJ2-1, with a tentative D call TRBD2 (6 bases). V was clipped by 1 base and J by 7 bases, with 14 bases between them. The germline CDR1 and CDR2 sequences are MNHEY and SVGAGI. This CDR3 has 15 amino acids. In DNA form, the CDR3 reads TGTGCCAGCAGTTACTACCGCGCTGGGGGGAATGAGCAGTTCTTC. This sequence encodes CASSYYRAGGNEQFF.

The chain links TRBV7-6 to TRBJ2-7, with 7 bases aligning to TRBD1. Germline assignment: CDR1 SGHVS and CDR2 FNYEAQ. Germline trimming cut 3 bases from V and 6 bases from J; bases unmatched to any gene: 14. CDR3 length: 16 residues. CDR3: CASSLETGTVFAEQYF. CDR3 bases: TGTGCCAGCAGCTTGGAGACCGGGACAGTTTTCGCCGAGCAGTACTTC.

V usage is TRBV6-5 and J usage is TRBJ1-1, with D uncertain. V lost 0 bases and J 2 bases, leaving 13 bases between the germline ends. The germline V gene has CDR1 MNHEY and CDR2 SVGAGI. The length of the CDR3 is 16 residues. The CDR3 DNA reads as TGTGCCAGCAGTTACTCGGCGGTAGAGGGCAACACTGAAGCTTTCTTT. Amino acid sequence: CASSYSAVEGNTEAFF.

Comment on this clone: One junction end does not reproduce the germline sequence, and a read error may be involved. This specimen includes other DNA sequences encoding the same CDR3. V and J are TRBV5-6 and TRBJ1-1; possible D gene TRBD1, 6 bases. This CDR3 comprises 13 residues. CDR1 is SGHDT, CDR2 YYEEEE, per germline. CDR3 region: CASSLGRDTEAFF. As DNA, the CDR3 is TGTGCCAGCAGCTTGGGCCGGGACACCGAAGCTTTCTTT. The full variable domain, with the rest looked up from reference TRBV5-6 and TRBJ1-1, is DAGVTQSPTHLIKTRGQQVTLRCSPKSGHDTVSWYQQALGQGPQFIFQYYEEEERQRGNFPDRFSGHQFPNYSSELNVNALLLGDSALYLCASSLGRDTEAFFGQGTRLTVV.

This clone appeared a few times. The chain joins TRBV5-1 to TRBJ1-6; no firm D call. V dropped 1 base and J dropped 4 bases, with 6 bases sitting between them. Germline V CDR1 and CDR2: SGHRS, YFSETQ. The CDR3 totals 14 residues. For the CDR3, the DNA is TGCGCCAGCAGCTTGTTGGAGTATAATTCACCCCTCCACTTT. This sequence encodes CASSLLEYNSPLHF.

This clone was picked up a small number of times. The chain has TRBV6-5 and TRBJ2-2; D is undetermined. CDR1 is MNHEY, CDR2 SVGAGI, per germline. The CDR3 is 14 amino acids. The germline V and J ends were trimmed by 6 bases and 3 bases, with 11 bases remaining between them. The CDR3 spells CASRDGRDTGELFF. CDR3 coding DNA: TGTGCCAGCAGGGACGGAAGAGACACCGGGGAGCTGTTTTTT.

The chain joins TRBV15 to TRBJ1-4; D gene uncertain. Looked up from germline, CDR1 is LNHNV and CDR2 is YYDKDF (reference sequence). There are 17 residues in the CDR3. V was clipped by 3 bases and J by 0 bases, with 14 bases between them. CDR3 sequence: CATSRSQTFATNEKLFF. CDR3 nucleotide sequence: TGTGCCACCAGCAGGTCACAAACTTTTGCAACTAATGAAAAACTGTTTTTT.

The count of this clone is one. The chain is built from TRBV6-5 and TRBJ1-1, with TRBD1 matching 9 bases. CDR3 length: 15 residues. The germline V gene has CDR1 MNHEY and CDR2 SVGAGI. V lost 5 bases to trimming and J lost 4 bases; unmatched junction nucleotides: 8. Here the CDR3 reads CASSPQQGAVTEAFF. CDR3 DNA sequence: TGTGCCAGCAGTCCTCAACAGGGGGCGGTCACTGAAGCTTTCTTT.

The chain combines TRBV11-3 with TRBJ2-1; 10 bases agree with TRBD2. J lost 3 bases, V lost 1 base, and 6 bases had no gene match. The CDR3 has 17 residues. Per the germline V gene, CDR1 is SGHNT and CDR2 is YENEEA. The CDR3 loop reads CASSLGPGLASYNEQFF. Written as DNA, the CDR3 is TGTGCCAGCAGCTTAGGACCGGGACTAGCGAGCTACAATGAGCAGTTCTTC. The entire variable domain, with the rest obtained from reference TRBV11-3 and TRBJ2-1, is as follows: EAGVVQSPRYKIIEKKQPVAFWCNPISGHNTLYWYLQNLGQGPELLIRYENEEAVDDSQLPKDRFSAERLKGVDSTLKIQPAELGDSAVYLCASSLGPGLASYNEQFFGPGTRLTVL.

This clone was seen once. The J gene is TRBJ1-6, the V gene TRBV19; 9 nucleotides agree with TRBD1. With V trimmed by 4 bases and J by 4 bases, 8 bases remained unmatched. The CDR3 is made up of 17 amino acids. Germline CDR1 is LNHDA and CDR2 is SQIVND (reference sequence). This CDR3 reads CASSKGTGRRYNSPLHF. The DNA of the CDR3 is TGTGCCAGTAGTAAGGGGACAGGGCGGCGTTATAATTCACCCCTCCACTTT.

The table lists this clone with a few counts. J is TRBJ2-5 and V is TRBV7-9, with 8 positions matching TRBD2. Germline-derived CDR1 and CDR2 are SEHNR and FQNEAQ (reference sequence). V lost 2 bases, J lost 4 bases, and 6 bases stayed unmatched. The CDR3 loop spans 15 amino acids. Written as DNA, the CDR3 is TGTGCCAGCAGCTTATCGAGCGGGAGCAGAGAGACCCAGTACTTC. Amino acids: CASSLSSGSRETQYF.

This chain links TRBV4-2 with TRBJ2-1; D is unclear. The CDR3 has 16 amino acids. CDR1 and CDR2 (germline): LGHNA, YNFKEQ. Deletions cut 1 base from V and 0 bases from J, with 10 bases between. The CDR3 DNA reads TGTGCCAGCAGCCAAGTTGGACGGAGCTCCTACAATGAGCAGTTCTTC. It encodes CASSQVGRSSYNEQFF.

This clone was counted between two and nine times. The chain recombines TRBV4-2 with TRBJ1-1; TRBD1 matches 8 bases. J was trimmed by 2 bases and V by 6 bases; bases with no gene match: 5. CDR3 size: 14 residues. Germline V gene sequence: CDR1 LGHNA, CDR2 YNFKEQ. The CDR3: CASSQTGDNTEAFF. In DNA form, the CDR3 reads TGTGCCAGCAGTCAGACAGGGGATAACACTGAAGCTTTCTTT.

The V and J genes are TRBV7-2 and TRBJ2-3, with TRBD2 matching 8 bases. This CDR3 is built from 18 residues. Germline V lookup: CDR1 SGHTA, CDR2 FQGNSA. The ends lost 4 bases at V and 4 bases at J; junction bases unmatched: 16. The chain's CDR3 is CASSSRGLGGIQADTQYF. Here the CDR3 DNA reads TGTGCCAGCAGCTCTCGGGGACTAGGGGGTATTCAGGCAGATACGCAGTATTTT.